These 30 T cell receptor beta chains were all obtained from the same sample, sequenced in a study of molecular identifiers for immune sequencing clone quantification. Using its own MiXCR run on the PCR reads, TCRdb lists one record per CDR3 protein. The sample includes approximately 550,000 distinct CDR3 sequences, about 25% of them seen just once. The material sequenced was naive CD8+ T cells from blood, with Jurkat cell RNA spiked in. The subset denotes: FACS-sorted CD8+CD4-CCR7+CD45RA+ naive T cells. These receptors came from a human donor in good health. Some libraries in this study had Jurkat cell RNA spiked in.

This clonotype has more than one count but fewer than ten. This chain connects TRBV27 to TRBJ1-5; a possible D gene is TRBD1 (6 bases). Per the germline V gene, CDR1 is MNHEY and CDR2 is SMNVEV (reference sequence). Trimming pared 7 bases from V and 4 bases from J, leaving 17 bases between. The CDR3 has 15 residues. CDR3 in DNA: TGTGCCAGCAAGTGGGGGCCCGGCGAAAATCAGCCCCAGCATTTT. Amino acids: CASKWGPGENQPQHF.

CDR3 sequence: CASSIEGDGYTF. Written as DNA, the CDR3 is TGTGCCAGTAGTATAGAGGGTGATGGCTACACCTTC. This chain joins TRBV19 and TRBJ1-2; D uncertain. V was pared by 0 bases and J by 6 bases, with 5 bases between. The CDR3 runs to 12 residues. Germline loops: CDR1 LNHDA, CDR2 SQIVND (reference sequence).

In its sample, this clonotype was seen a few times. CDR3 nucleotides: TGTGCCACCAGCAGAGTCAGGGGGGACAATGAGCAGTTCTTC. Its translation: CATSRVRGDNEQFF. This chain uses TRBV15 with TRBJ2-1; D may be TRBD1 (7 bases). The length of the CDR3 is 14 residues. The ends were cut back, 1 base at V and 5 bases at J, with 9 bases in the middle. Germline assignment: CDR1 LNHNV and CDR2 YYDKDF (reference sequence).

This clonotype was observed at least ten times. DNA for the CDR3: TGTGCCAGCACCCTGGGGGGGGCAAGTCAGCCCCAGCATTTT. It is translated as CASTLGGASQPQHF. The chain links TRBV12-3 or TRBV12-4 to TRBJ1-5, with D maybe TRBD1 (6 bases). Trimming removed 7 bases at V and 6 bases at J, with 16 bases between. The length of the CDR3 is 14 residues.

This chain joins TRBV29-1 and TRBJ2-7; D is undetermined. The V gene lost 4 bases and the J gene lost 3 bases, with 7 bases spanning the gap. In germline, CDR1 is SQVTM, CDR2 ANQGSEA. This CDR3 has 11 amino acids. The CDR3 is CSVAEYYEQYF. CDR3 coding DNA: TGCAGCGTTGCGGAGTACTACGAGCAGTACTTC.

This clonotype was detected ten times or more. The chain uses TRBV5-6 and TRBJ2-7; D perhaps matches TRBD1 (7 bases). This CDR3 spans 15 amino acids. In germline, CDR1 is SGHDT, CDR2 YYEEEE. V lost 4 bases and J lost 1, with 15 bases in between. Here the CDR3 DNA reads TGTGCCAGCAGCGCGGGGCCGGGACAGTCCTACGAGCAGTACTTC. Its protein product is CASSAGPGQSYEQYF.

This clonotype appeared a few times. The genes are TRBV29-1 and TRBJ2-1; TRBD1 is a possible D gene (6 bases). The CDR3 is 11 amino acids. Between the trimmed V and J ends, which lost 5 bases and 7 bases, there was a span of 9 bases. The V gene's germline CDR1 is SQVTM and CDR2 ANQGSEA. CDR3 region: CSVQQGNEQFF. The CDR3 DNA reads TGCAGCGTTCAACAGGGTAATGAGCAGTTCTTC.

This clonotype was counted between two and nine times. The V call is TRBV27, the J call TRBJ2-7; D possibly corresponds to TRBD2 (6 bases). This CDR3 region has 16 residues. V lost 8 bases, J lost 3 bases, and 23 bases lay in between. From germline, CDR1 is MNHEY and CDR2 SMNVEV (reference sequence). This CDR3 reads CASGYLGLSGDYEQYF. CDR3 in DNA: TGTGCCAGCGGATATCTGGGACTCTCGGGGGACTACGAGCAGTACTTC.

This clonotype was picked up a small number of times. CDR3 in DNA: TGTGCCAGCAGTCCGAACGTCTGGGACGTCGCAGGGGGCGAGGAAAAACTGTTTTTT. It yields the protein CASSPNVWDVAGGEEKLFF. The V call is TRBV27, the J call TRBJ1-4; TRBD1 aligns across 8 bases. The CDR3 loop spans 19 amino acids. Germline CDR1 and CDR2: MNHEY and SMNVEV (reference sequence). V lost 5 bases to trimming and J lost 8 bases; unmatched junction nucleotides: 22.

V and J are TRBV4-1 and TRBJ1-2; 8 bases agree with TRBD1. Germline assignment: CDR1 MGHRA and CDR2 YSYEKL. The V segment lost 3 bases and the J segment 7 bases; nucleotides outside the gene matches: 7. The CDR3 sequence is 14 residues long. CDR3 residues: CASSQGQVVGGYTF. In DNA form, the CDR3 reads TGCGCCAGCAGCCAGGGACAGGTCGTTGGTGGCTACACCTTC.

Regarding this clonotype: Since a much larger clone is just one base distant, this may be a read error. The chain has TRBV28 and TRBJ2-5, with D perhaps matching TRBD2 (6 bases). Germline loops: CDR1 MDHEN, CDR2 SYDVKM. This CDR3 has 15 residues. DNA for the CDR3: TGTGCCACCAGTGTTTTAGCGGTCCTCGGGGAGACCCAGTACTTC. Encoded protein: CATSVLAVLGETQYF.

At least ten counts were recorded for this clonotype. The chain couples TRBV12-3 or TRBV12-4 to TRBJ1-1; TRBD1 is a possible D gene (5 bases). Trimming shortened V by 3 bases and J by 1 base, and 6 bases separated the two germline ends. The CDR3 runs 13 residues. The chain's CDR3 is CASSFDRNTEAFF. As DNA, the CDR3 is TGTGCCAGCAGTTTTGACAGGAACACTGAAGCTTTCTTT.

This clonotype was seen at least ten times. This sequence joins TRBV7-9 and TRBJ1-1; TRBD1 matches at 9 bases. The CDR3 has 17 amino acids. Per the germline V gene, CDR1 is SEHNR and CDR2 is FQNEAQ (reference sequence). The V gene end was trimmed by 4 bases and the J gene end by 5 bases; junction bases not matched to a gene: 14. CDR3 in amino acids: CASSSNSGTGPGTEAFF. CDR3 nucleotides: TGTGCCAGCAGCTCCAACTCCGGGACAGGGCCCGGGACTGAAGCTTTCTTT.

The J gene is TRBJ2-7, the V gene TRBV30; no definite D call. Germline V gene data show CDR1 as GTSNPN and CDR2 as SVGIG (reference sequence). This CDR3 has 11 amino acids. V was pared by 3 bases and J by 2 bases, with 5 bases between. CDR3 sequence: CAWSLTYEQYF. The CDR3 nucleotides are TGTGCCTGGAGCCTGACCTACGAGCAGTACTTC.

This chain joins TRBV2 and TRBJ1-5; D is unresolved. Germline lookup yields CDR1 SNHLY and CDR2 FYNNEI. The germline V and J ends were trimmed by 8 bases and 5 bases, with 19 bases remaining between them. This CDR3 is built from 15 residues. This CDR3 reads CASRPKGGRDQPQHF. The DNA for the CDR3 is TGTGCCAGCCGGCCCAAGGGAGGACGGGATCAGCCCCAGCATTTT.

This clonotype was recorded once. This may come from a read error, since a much larger clone is one base off. The chain combines TRBV2 with TRBJ1-5; 8 positions agree with TRBD1. The CDR3 has 15 residues. CDR1 is SNHLY, CDR2 FYNNEI, per germline. Germline trimming cut 8 bases from V and 7 bases from J; bases unmatched to any gene: 13. This chain's CDR3 is CASGSLTGVSQPQHF. The DNA of the CDR3 is TGTGCCAGCGGGAGTTTGACAGGGGTCAGCCAGCCCCAGCATTTT.

Comment on this clonotype: The missing conserved phenylalanine or tryptophan at the end of this CDR3 makes a read error likely. CDR3 coding DNA: TGTGCCAGCAGCTTAAAGGGCGGTCGGTACAAGCAGTACCTC. This codes for CASSLKGGRYKQYL. V and J are TRBV27 and TRBJ2-7; no definite D call. The V and J ends lost 6 bases and 8 bases respectively, with 20 bases between them. The germline CDR1 and CDR2 sequences are MNHEY and SMNVEV (reference sequence). This CDR3 is 14 amino acids long.

On this clonotype: The junction departs from the called germline gene at one end, perhaps through a read error. The V call is TRBV19, the J call TRBJ1-4; TRBD1 is a possible D gene (5 bases). The CDR3 has 13 amino acids. Germline CDR1 reads LNHDA; CDR2 reads SQIVND (reference sequence). Here the CDR3 reads CASSWDANGKLFF. The DNA of the CDR3 is TGTGCCAGTAGTTGGGACGCTAATGGAAAACTGTTTTTT. The whole variable domain, filled in from reference TRBV19 and TRBJ1-4, reads DGGITQSPKYLFRKEGQNVTLSCEQNLNHDAMYWYRQDPGQGLRLIYYSQIVNDFQKGDIAEGYSVSREKKESFPLTVTSAQKNPTAFYLCASSWDANGKLFFGSGTQLSVL.

A word on this clonotype: This is likely a read error, given that the CDR3 carries no conserved phenylalanine or tryptophan at its end. The V and J genes are TRBV5-1 and TRBJ2-1, with 8 bases that match TRBD1. V shed 0 bases and J 5 bases; nucleotides not matched to a gene: 4. This CDR3 region has 15 residues. Per the germline V gene, CDR1 is SGHRS and CDR2 is YFSETQ. The CDR3 DNA follows: TGCGCCAGCAGCTTGGTTGGACAGGGAGACAATGAGCAGTTCCTC. It translates to CASSLVGQGDNEQFL.

The sample holds one count of this clonotype. An end of the junction differs from the germline gene, which may be a read error. The CDR3 here is CASSLSGGPGETQYF. DNA of the CDR3: TGTGCTAGCAGCTTATCCGGGGGGCCGGGGGAGACCCAGTACTTC. The chain carries TRBV7-7 and TRBJ2-5, with D perhaps TRBD2 (7 bases). The CDR3 contains 15 residues. In germline, CDR1 is SSHAT, CDR2 FNYEAQ (reference sequence).

J is TRBJ2-1 and V is TRBV18, with D possibly TRBD2 on 6 matching bases. The CDR3 contains 15 residues. Germline V lookup: CDR1 KGHSH, CDR2 LQKENI. V lost 0 bases to trimming and J lost 1 base, with 7 bases between them. DNA of the CDR3: TGTGCCAGCTCACCACCGGGGGGATCCTACAATGAGCAGTTCTTC. It encodes CASSPPGGSYNEQFF.

This chain links TRBV7-8 with TRBJ2-1; 9 nucleotides match TRBD2. J lost 6 bases, V lost 4 bases, and 7 bases had no gene match. The germline V gene has CDR1 SGHVS and CDR2 FQNEAQ. CDR3 length equals 15 residues. CDR3 loop: CASSWSGGTVNEQFF. The CDR3 DNA reads as TGTGCCAGCAGCTGGAGCGGGGGGACGGTCAATGAGCAGTTCTTC. The full variable domain, with the rest looked up from reference TRBV7-8 and TRBJ2-1, is GAGVSQSPRYKVAKRGQDVALRCDPISGHVSLFWYQQALGQGPEFLTYFQNEAQLDKSGLPSDRFFAERPEGSVSTLKIQRTQQEDSAVYLCASSWSGGTVNEQFFGPGTRLTVL.

This clonotype came up many times. The rearrangement uses TRBV6-5 and TRBJ2-1; 7 bases fit TRBD2. The germline gives CDR1 MNHEY, CDR2 SVGAGI. J lost 4 bases, V lost 8 bases, and 14 bases had no gene match. There are 16 residues in the CDR3. As DNA, the CDR3 is TGTGCCAGCTTGCTAGTGGTAGCGGGCGGTTACAATGAGCAGTTCTTC. Translation: CASLLVVAGGYNEQFF.

This clonotype has more than one count but fewer than ten. This chain connects TRBV20-1 to TRBJ2-7; D may be TRBD2 (6 bases). The CDR3 contains 17 residues. With 1 base removed from V and 0 bases from J, the gap between germline ends came to 19 bases. Germline V lookup: CDR1 DFQATT, CDR2 SNEGSKA (reference sequence). The CDR3 protein is CSARGGGERVSSYEQYF. CDR3 bases: TGCAGTGCTAGAGGGGGAGGTGAGCGGGTAAGCTCCTACGAGCAGTACTTC.

This clonotype showed up just a few times. The CDR3 bases are TGCGCCAGCAGCCCGGGACTTCCGAGGGCGTACGAGCAGTACTTC. This codes for CASSPGLPRAYEQYF. The rearrangement joins TRBV4-1 to TRBJ2-7; tentative D call: TRBD2 (6 bases). V lost 4 bases and J 4 bases, leaving 17 bases between the germline ends. Germline V CDR1 and CDR2: MGHRA, YSYEKL. The CDR3 consists of 15 residues.

In regard to this clonotype: One junction end disagrees with the germline gene, perhaps due to a read error. The gene calls are TRBV25-1 and TRBJ2-5; D is possibly TRBD2 (5 bases). This CDR3 is built from 17 residues. The germline gives CDR1 MGHDK, CDR2 SYGVNS. The CDR3 loop reads CASSPSSTPAVPAPPSF. The CDR3 DNA follows: TGTGCCAGCAGCCCTTCTAGCACTCCCGCCGTCCCAGCGCCCCCGTCCTTC. Using reference TRBV25-1 and TRBJ2-5 for the parts outside the CDR3, the full variable domain is EADIYQTPRYLVIGTGKKITLECSQTMGHDKMYWYQQDPGMELHLIHYSYGVNSTEKGDLSSESTVSRIRTEHFPLTLESARPSHTSQYLCASSPSSTPAVPAPPSFGPGTRLLVL.

In this sample, this clonotype turned up many times. The chain recombines TRBV19 with TRBJ2-3, with D perhaps matching TRBD1 (5 bases). Germline CDR1 reads LNHDA; CDR2 reads SQIVND (reference sequence). V was clipped by 1 base and J by 6 bases, with 14 bases between them. The CDR3 has 15 amino acids. The CDR3 protein is CASSIVPGNMDTQYF. CDR3 nucleotide sequence: TGTGCCAGTAGTATAGTACCAGGGAACATGGATACGCAGTATTTT.

This clonotype has just a few counts. The chain is built from TRBV13 and TRBJ1-2, with D perhaps matching TRBD1 (5 bases). This CDR3 has 17 amino acids. The V gene lost 0 bases and the J gene lost 1 base, with 15 bases spanning the gap. The germline gives CDR1 PRHDT, CDR2 FYEKMQ (reference sequence). The CDR3 loop is CASSLGTAVNYNYGYTF. DNA for the CDR3: TGTGCCAGCAGCTTAGGGACAGCTGTGAACTATAACTATGGCTACACCTTC.

In the case of this clonotype: This may be a read error: a much more frequent sequence differs by one nucleotide. This chain connects TRBV12-3 or TRBV12-4 to TRBJ2-7; TRBD1 agrees at 11 bases. CDR3 length equals 15 residues. CDR3 coding DNA: TGTGCCAGCAGTTGGGGGACAGGGGGAAGTGACGAGCGGTACTTC. Its protein is CASSWGTGGSDERYF.

The chain joins TRBV4-3 to TRBJ1-1, with D uncertain. This CDR3 spans 14 amino acids. The V end lost 0 bases, the J end lost 10 bases, and 15 bases lay between the germline ends. Germline CDR1 is LGHNA and CDR2 is YSLEER. As DNA, the CDR3 is TGCGCCAGCAGCCAAGATCGGTCTAGCCGGGGAGCTTTCTTT. It encodes CASSQDRSSRGAFF.